The 32 T cell receptor beta chains given below trace back to one sample, sequenced in a study of breast tumors, draining lymph nodes, adjacent tissues. TCRdb re-called the multiplex PCR reads through MiXCR, storing one row per CDR3 protein. The repertoire has about 13,000 distinct CDR3 sequences, 62% of them found once; the top ten carry 45% to 55%. The sample was tumor-adjacent breast tissue. The receptors stem from a female donor with breast cancer. Some clones in this sample may be carry-over from other donors' samples.

The rearrangement joins TRBV12-3 or TRBV12-4 to TRBJ1-1; no clear D. This CDR3 region has 13 residues. Trimming took 3 bases from V and 0 from J, leaving 5 bases between them. The CDR3 protein is CASSLQVNTEAFF. The CDR3 DNA reads as TGTGCCAGCAGTTTGCAGGTGAACACTGAAGCTTTCTTT.

Points on this clonotype: The conserved closing phenylalanine or tryptophan is absent in this CDR3, likely reflecting a read error. This chain uses TRBV7-9 with TRBJ2-7; unclear D gene. V gave up 3 bases and J gave up 6 bases, with 12 bases separating them. CDR1 is SEHNR and CDR2 is FQNEAQ in the germline V gene (reference sequence). The CDR3 runs 13 residues. The CDR3 is CASSFQPFFEQYS. In nucleotides, the CDR3 is TGTGCCAGCAGCTTTCAACCCTTCTTCGAGCAGTACTCC.

V and J are TRBV7-9 and TRBJ1-2, with unresolved D. V was pared by 7 bases and J by 8 bases, with 14 bases between. The CDR3 covers 12 residues. The germline V gene encodes CDR1 SEHNR and CDR2 FQNEAQ (reference sequence). The CDR3 DNA sequence: TGTGCCAGCACCTCCGGTCTCGAGGGCTACACCTTC. Translation: CASTSGLEGYTF.

The V and J genes are TRBV12-3 or TRBV12-4 and TRBJ2-3; a possible D gene is TRBD2 (6 bases). The CDR3 loop spans 14 amino acids. V lost 6 bases to trimming and J lost 1 base, with 11 bases between them. The CDR3 DNA is TGTGCCAGCAGCGTAGGCGGGGGCACAGATACGCAGTATTTT. This encodes CASSVGGGTDTQYF.

This rearrangement joins TRBV4-2 to TRBJ2-1; D is undetermined. Trimming left V 0 bases short and J 6 bases short, with 6 bases between. The length of the CDR3 is 13 residues. In germline, CDR1 is LGHNA, CDR2 YNFKEQ. Here the CDR3 DNA reads TGTGCCAGCAGCCAAGATGAGTTCAATGAGCAGTTCTTC. This sequence encodes CASSQDEFNEQFF.

The V and J genes are TRBV5-8 and TRBJ1-5; no definite D call. The CDR3 spans 15 residues. V was pared by 0 bases and J by 6 bases, with 13 bases between. The germline V gene has CDR1 SGHTS and CDR2 YDEGEE. Here the CDR3 DNA reads TGTGCCAGCAGCTTGGGTAGGTTTCGGAGTCAGCCCCAGCATTTT. Protein sequence: CASSLGRFRSQPQHF. The whole variable domain, filled in from reference TRBV5-8 and TRBJ1-5, reads EAGVTQSPTHLIKTRGQQATLRCSPISGHTSVYWYQQALGLGLQFLLWYDEGEERNRGNFPPRFSGRQFPNYSSELNVNALELEDSALYLCASSLGRFRSQPQHFGDGTRLSIL.

On this clonotype: The junction departs from germline at one end; a sequencing error may be responsible. DNA for the CDR3: TGTGCCGGCAGCTTGCTGGGGCCCCTCCACTTT. Translation: CAGSLLGPLHF. V is TRBV5-8 and J is TRBJ1-6; D unclear. There are 11 residues in the CDR3. Per germline, CDR1 SGHTS and CDR2 YDEGEE. Complete variable domain (other parts from reference TRBV5-8 and TRBJ1-6): EAGVTQSPTHLIKTRGQQATLRCSPISGHTSVYWYQQALGLGLQFLLWYDEGEERNRGNFPPRFSGRQFPNYSSELNVNALELEDSALYLCAGSLLGPLHFGNGTRLTVT.

The chain employs TRBV18 and TRBJ1-4; no clear D gene. The V end lost 8 bases, the J end lost 6 bases, and 10 bases lay between the germline ends. Germline V gene lookup returns CDR1 KGHSH and CDR2 LQKENI. The CDR3 has 12 residues. CDR3 amino acids: CASRTVDEKLFF. Written as DNA, the CDR3 is TGTGCCAGCCGTACGGTAGATGAAAAACTGTTTTTT.

This clonotype was recorded many times. This may come from a read error, since a much larger clone is one base off. The chain carries TRBV9 and TRBJ2-3; D is perhaps TRBD2 (7 bases). In germline, CDR1 is SGDLS, CDR2 YYNGEE. The CDR3 runs to 17 residues. CDR3 amino acids: CASSVEPIGGATATQYF. The CDR3 DNA sequence: TGTGCCAGCAGCGTAGAGCCAATTGGGGGGGCCACAGCTACGCAGTATTTT.

The rearrangement links TRBV7-3 to TRBJ2-5; the match to TRBD1 covers 7 bases. Per germline, CDR1 SGHTA and CDR2 FQGTGA. The CDR3 sequence is 16 residues long. The V segment lost 1 base and the J segment 13 bases; nucleotides outside the gene matches: 18. The CDR3: CASSLMEQGFRETRYF. The CDR3 coding sequence is TGTGCCAGCAGCTTAATGGAACAGGGGTTCCGAGAGACTCGGTACTTC. The variable domain in full, with the rest retrieved from reference TRBV7-3 and TRBJ2-5, is GAGVSQTPSNKVTEKGKYVELRCDPISGHTALYWYRQSLGQGPEFLIYFQGTGAADDSGLPNDRFFAVRPEGSVSTLKIQRTERGDSAVYLCASSLMEQGFRETRYFGPGTRLLVL.

CDR3 DNA sequence: TGTGCCAGCAGCCCGGGACAGGGGCAGGCTGGAAACACCATATATTTT. Protein: CASSPGQGQAGNTIYF. V usage is TRBV7-3 and J usage is TRBJ1-3; 10 bases agree with TRBD1. The CDR3 loop spans 16 amino acids. The germline CDR1 and CDR2 sequences are SGHTA and FQGTGA. Unmatched junction bases numbered 6, after V lost 5 bases and J lost 2 bases.

This chain uses TRBV7-8 with TRBJ1-5, with a weak D call TRBD1 (5 bases). CDR1 is SGHVS and CDR2 is FQNEAQ in the germline V gene. The CDR3 contains 16 residues. V lost 5 bases and J 1 base, leaving 15 bases between the germline ends. In nucleotides, the CDR3 is TGTGCCAGCAGCGAGACAGTTGCCATGAGCAATCAGCCCCAGCATTTT. Encoded protein: CASSETVAMSNQPQHF.

As to this clonotype: The junction differs from germline at one of its ends, possibly a read error. The rearrangement uses TRBV3-1 and TRBJ2-7; a weak D match, TRBD2 (6 bases). The CDR3 runs 15 residues. Germline-derived CDR1 and CDR2 are LGHDT and YNNKEL (reference sequence). CDR3 protein: CASTQPSSDSYEQYF. For the CDR3, the DNA is TGCGCCAGCACCCAGCCCTCTAGCGACTCCTACGAGCAGTACTTC.

The V and J genes are TRBV10-1 and TRBJ1-1; a possible D gene is TRBD1 (5 bases). V shed 5 bases and J shed 0 bases, with 10 bases lying between them. The CDR3 runs 14 residues. Germline lookup yields CDR1 WNHNN and CDR2 SYGVQD (reference sequence). DNA of the CDR3: TGCGCCAGCAGTCGGGGCCTGATGAACACTGAAGCTTTCTTT. Amino acids: CASSRGLMNTEAFF.

The chain links TRBV6-5 to TRBJ1-6, with D unresolved. The germline gives CDR1 MNHEY, CDR2 SVGAGI. Trimming pared 0 bases from V and 10 bases from J, leaving 13 bases between. CDR3 length equals 15 residues. CDR3 bases: TGTGCCAGCAGTTACTCATCTGGCCGAGGATCACCCCTCCACTTT. Translated: CASSYSSGRGSPLHF.

The V call is TRBV11-2, the J call TRBJ2-3, with a weak D call TRBD2 (6 bases). The V end was cut by 0 bases, the J end by 2 bases, with 9 bases between. Germline V gene lookup returns CDR1 SGHAT and CDR2 FQNNGV. The CDR3 has 15 residues. The CDR3 region is CASSLEAGYTDTQYF. CDR3 in DNA: TGTGCCAGCAGCTTAGAAGCGGGTTACACAGATACGCAGTATTTT.

This clonotype was counted a single time. V usage is TRBV7-2 and J usage is TRBJ2-3, with D perhaps TRBD2 (5 bases). CDR3 length equals 17 residues. Per the germline V gene, CDR1 is SGHTA and CDR2 is FQGNSA. V gave up 1 base and J gave up 0 bases, with 14 bases separating them. CDR3 nucleotides: TGTGCCAGCAGCTTAGTTTCGAGCTGGAGGAGCACAGATACGCAGTATTTT. This gives the protein CASSLVSSWRSTDTQYF.

This clonotype has ten or more counts. The chain recombines TRBV20-1 with TRBJ1-1, with a possible D match to TRBD1 (5 bases). V was clipped by 5 bases and J by 2 bases, with 15 bases between them. In germline, CDR1 is DFQATT, CDR2 SNEGSKA (reference sequence). The CDR3 has 14 amino acids. The CDR3 loop is CSAATGTRNTEAFF. CDR3 sequence (DNA): TGCAGTGCTGCGACCGGGACGAGAAACACTGAAGCTTTCTTT.

This clonotype showed up many times. J is TRBJ2-3 and V is TRBV7-6; tentative D call: TRBD2 (6 bases). The CDR3 has 15 amino acids. Trimming removed 3 bases at V and 0 bases at J, with 10 bases between. Germline loops: CDR1 SGHVS, CDR2 FNYEAQ. The CDR3, as DNA: TGTGCCAGCAGCTTGGCGGGGACTAGCACAGATACGCAGTATTTT. This encodes CASSLAGTSTDTQYF.

CDR3 coding DNA: TGTGCCAGCACGCAGGGGGCCAGGAATTCACCCCTCCACTTT. It translates to CASTQGARNSPLHF. The rearrangement joins TRBV6-5 to TRBJ1-6; 8 nucleotides align to TRBD1. CDR3 length: 14 residues. The germline gives CDR1 MNHEY, CDR2 SVGAGI. V was clipped by 7 bases and J by 7 bases; unmatched bases: 6.

This clonotype was observed a few times. V and J are TRBV7-3 and TRBJ2-3; TRBD2 might be the D (6 bases). Germline V CDR1 and CDR2: SGHTA, FQGTGA. The CDR3 is 15 residues long. V was pared by 5 bases and J by 0 bases, with 12 bases between. The CDR3 protein is CASSPFGGSTDTQYF. The CDR3 nucleotides are TGTGCCAGCAGCCCCTTCGGGGGAAGCACAGATACGCAGTATTTT.

This chain uses TRBV10-3 with TRBJ2-5, with 11 bases matching TRBD2. The CDR3 is 14 residues long. The V gene's germline CDR1 is ENHRY and CDR2 SYGVKD. J gave up 10 bases and V 6 bases, and 10 bases lay outside the gene matches. The CDR3 DNA is TGTGCCATCAGACCCCCGGGACTAGCGGCCGACCAGTACTTC. Translation gives CAIRPPGLAADQYF.

This clonotype is medium-sized (0.01 to 0.1%). V usage is TRBV19 and J usage is TRBJ2-1; 8 bases match TRBD2. Germline loops: CDR1 LNHDA, CDR2 SQIVND (reference sequence). The CDR3 consists of 15 residues. After removal of 3 bases from V and 6 bases from J, the junction contained 7 bases not matched to a gene. This CDR3 is CASSIRGGWGNEQFF. CDR3 DNA sequence: TGTGCCAGTAGTATCCGGGGGGGTTGGGGCAATGAGCAGTTCTTC.

The J gene is TRBJ2-1, the V gene TRBV13; either TRBD1 or TRBD2 may fit D (7 bases each). V lost 3 bases, J lost 4 bases, and 19 bases lay in between. The CDR3 length is 17 residues. CDR1 is PRHDT and CDR2 is FYEKMQ in the germline V gene (reference sequence). The CDR3 sequence is CASSLRSGGASYNEQFF. The DNA of the CDR3 is TGTGCCAGCAGCTTGAGGTCAGGGGGGGCTTCTTACAATGAGCAGTTCTTC.

In its sample, this clonotype was seen a few times. The CDR3 reads CASSEVSLAGTEQFF. DNA of the CDR3: TGCGCCAGCAGTGAGGTGTCGCTAGCGGGAACTGAGCAGTTCTTC. The genes are TRBV10-2 and TRBJ2-1, with 9 bases fitting TRBD2. The V and J ends lost 2 bases and 9 bases, in that order; junction bases with no gene match: 8. Germline V gives CDR1 WSHSY, CDR2 SAAADI. The CDR3 has 15 amino acids.

This chain uses TRBV20-1 with TRBJ2-5; 14 nucleotides align to TRBD2. The V gene end was trimmed by 5 bases and the J gene end by 6 bases; junction bases not matched to a gene: 17. CDR1 and CDR2 (germline): DFQATT, SNEGSKA (reference sequence). CDR3 length equals 18 residues. Written as DNA, the CDR3 is TGCAGTGCTTGGGACTGGACTAGCGGGAGGACCGTTCTGAAGACCCAGTACTTC. This translates into CSAWDWTSGRTVLKTQYF.

This clonotype was recorded once. The V and J genes are TRBV10-3 and TRBJ1-2, with 12 positions matching TRBD1. CDR3 length equals 14 residues. V shed 6 bases, J shed 7 bases, and the junction held 6 bases outside the gene matches. Germline CDR1 and CDR2: ENHRY and SYGVKD. The CDR3 sequence is CAISRGQGARGYTF. CDR3 coding DNA: TGTGCCATCAGCCGGGGACAGGGGGCGCGTGGCTACACCTTC.

This clonotype has a count of ten or more. This chain uses TRBV6-5 with TRBJ1-2, with a weak D call TRBD1 (5 bases). Germline CDR1 is MNHEY and CDR2 is SVGAGI. The ends were cut back, 0 bases at V and 4 bases at J, with 12 bases in the middle. CDR3 length: 15 amino acids. The CDR3 here is CASSYSAGLIYGYTF. CDR3 bases: TGTGCCAGCAGTTACTCTGCAGGGTTGATCTATGGCTACACCTTC.

This clonotype is labeled medium-sized. V gene TRBV15 combines with J gene TRBJ1-2; no clear D. Germline CDR1 and CDR2: LNHNV and YYDKDF (reference sequence). The CDR3 totals 13 residues. Trimming pared 2 bases from V and 4 bases from J, leaving 8 bases between. CDR3 residues: CATSRRRGYGYTF. CDR3 DNA sequence: TGTGCCACCAGCAGAAGACGGGGCTATGGCTACACCTTC.

The genes are TRBV10-3 and TRBJ1-6; TRBD1 aligns across 9 bases. CDR1 and CDR2 from the germline V gene are ENHRY and SYGVKD. This CDR3 spans 13 amino acids. V trimming: 10 bases; J trimming: 8 bases; junction bases outside the gene matches: 6. The CDR3 DNA is TGTGCCACCCTTGACAGGGGGGATTCACCCCTCCACTTT. This codes for CATLDRGDSPLHF.

The chain links TRBV10-1 to TRBJ2-2, with D possibly matching TRBD2 (6 bases). The CDR3 contains 16 residues. With 3 bases removed from V and 5 bases from J, the gap between germline ends came to 16 bases. CDR1 WNHNN and CDR2 SYGVQD come from the germline V gene (reference sequence). CDR3 in DNA: TGCGCCAGCAGTGACAAACGGGGGTTTGGAACCGGGGAGCTGTTTTTT. It translates to CASSDKRGFGTGELFF.

The V gene is TRBV9, the J gene TRBJ2-7, with D possibly being TRBD1 (6 bases). Trimming cost V 3 bases and J 5 bases, with 18 bases left between them. The CDR3 extends over 15 amino acids. CDR1 and CDR2 (germline): SGDLS, YYNGEE. The CDR3 loop is CASSEGDWGIDEQYF. For the CDR3, the DNA is TGTGCCAGCAGCGAGGGGGATTGGGGGATCGACGAGCAGTACTTC.